This TCR beta chain was observed in a study of T-cell memory formation after mild COVID-19. Study summary: Most TCR clusters belonged to a single donor. Overall study results and limits: Day 15 to 85 contracting clones showed balanced CD4/CD8; day 15 to 37 expanders favored CD4+. Shrinking CD4+ clones resided mostly in CM and EM, and CD8+ ones in EMRA.

This clonotype was found a few times. The antigen remains unidentified. A single record per CDR3 protein comes from TCRdb applying MiXCR to the 5' RACE reads. The sample lists roughly 550,000 distinct CDR3 sequences, around 21% seen once, with under 15% in the top ten. With 5 bases removed from V and 5 bases from J, the gap between germline ends came to 18 bases. This CDR3 region has 15 residues. Germline CDR1 SEHNR, CDR2 FQNEAQ (reference sequence). This chain uses TRBV7-9 with TRBJ1-2, with D unresolved. The sequencing input was PBMCs or a T cell subset sorted from them (not recorded which). The sequence was collected from an adult woman who had mild COVID-19 (a few samples of this study predate the infection). Cell type and time point are not known. This CDR3 is CASSVPGSHDYGYTF. In DNA form, the CDR3 reads TGTGCCAGCAGCGTCCCGGGATCCCATGATTATGGCTACACCTTC. The whole variable domain, remainder taken from reference TRBV7-9 and TRBJ1-2, is DTGVSQNPRHKITKRGQNVTFRCDPISEHNRLYWYRQTLGQGPEFLTYFQNEAQLEKSRLLSDRFSAERPKGSFSTLEIQRTEQGDSAMYLCASSVPGSHDYGYTFGSGTRLTVV.